This TCR beta chain was found in a study of Graves' ophthalmopathy and Graves' hyperthyroidism. Broader study findings: Blood was where most expanded thyroid clonotypes above 0.001 frequency also turned up.

RNA transcripts yielded amplified TCR beta CDR3 regions. Second-round multiplex PCR came after first-round RT-PCR with HTBI primers. TCRdb fed the multiplex PCR reads into MiXCR, producing one record per CDR3 protein. The repertoire holds about 390,000 distinct CDR3 sequences, with approximately 15% as singletons. This clonotype was counted many times. Antigen unknown. Only newly diagnosed hyperthyroidism patients aged 18 to 65, with under 2 months' duration, were enrolled. Trimming shortened V by 3 bases and J by 2 bases, and 13 bases separated the two germline ends. The CDR3 sequence is 15 residues long. Germline loops: CDR1 LNHDA, CDR2 SQIVND (reference sequence).

Sequenced sample: peripheral blood. The chain is built from TRBV19 and TRBJ2-5; no clear D. This TCR was recovered from a woman younger than 30 with stable Graves' hyperthyroidism. CDR3 bases: TGTGCCAGTAGTATGGGAAGGAGTTCTCAAGAGACCCAGTACTTC. Translation: CASSMGRSSQETQYF.